This T cell receptor (beta chain) came from a study of blood T cell repertoires in COVID-19. Using immunoSEQ multiplex PCR, the repertoire was profiled, and TCRdb retains in-frame clones only, with some absent. The repertoire has about 250,000 clones, 86% of them found once; the top ten carry 1.5% to 2%. Germline-derived CDR1 and CDR2 are GTSNPN and SVGIG (reference sequence). V was pared by 0 bases and J by 7 bases, with 22 bases between. The CDR3 loop spans 18 amino acids. Clinical history as reported by participants underpinned cohort assignment. Material for sequencing was PBMCs or T cells enriched from blood (not recorded which). The J gene is TRBJ1-6, the V gene TRBV30; D is perhaps TRBD1 (5 bases). This TCR came from a man between 35 and 55 years old who had recovered from COVID-19. The chain's CDR3 is CAWSVLGWRGHWNSPLHF. The CDR3 coding sequence is TGTGCCTGGAGTGTACTCGGGTGGAGGGGCCATTGGAATTCACCCCTCCACTTT.